Listed here are 18 T cell receptor beta chains from one sample, sequenced in a study of cytomegalovirus exposure and HLA in healthy donors. PCR was performed using 60 Vbeta and 13 Jbeta primers. Clones were sequenced by immunoSEQ multiplex PCR, and TCRdb holds only the in-frame ones, with some missing. The data hold 65,000 to 95,000 clones, with 78% observed a single time. Sequencing used PBMCs. The receptor source for this set is a male donor in good health and CMV-seropositive.

The V gene is TRBV4-1, the J gene TRBJ2-7; D possibly corresponds to TRBD2 (6 bases). Per germline, CDR1 MGHRA and CDR2 YSYEKL. V dropped 2 bases and J dropped 9 bases, with 26 bases sitting between them. This CDR3 has 17 residues. The CDR3, as DNA: TGCGCCAGCAGCCAACGACATTCTCAACTAGCAGGCTTTGGGCAGTACTTC. Translating gives CASSQRHSQLAGFGQYF.

This clone came up many times. J is TRBJ2-5 and V is TRBV25-1, with D possibly TRBD2 on 6 matching bases. Per germline, CDR1 MGHDK and CDR2 SYGVNS. The CDR3 sequence is 16 residues long. Deletions cut 3 bases from V and 5 bases from J, with 19 bases between. The CDR3 is CASSDPPGEWGETQYF. In nucleotides, the CDR3 is TGTGCCAGCAGTGATCCTCCGGGGGAGTGGGGTGAGACCCAGTACTTC.

The rearrangement links TRBV30 to TRBJ1-6, with a weak D call TRBD1 (5 bases). The germline gives CDR1 GTSNPN, CDR2 SVGIG (reference sequence). Trimming removed 4 bases from V and 8 bases from J, with 18 bases in between. This CDR3 has 15 amino acids. The CDR3 spells CAWIVAPDTDSPLHF. The CDR3, as DNA: TGTGCCTGGATCGTCGCACCGGACACGGATTCACCCCTCCACTTT.

The chain employs TRBV7-2 and TRBJ2-1; 10 nucleotides align to TRBD2. The CDR3 is made up of 16 amino acids. The germline CDR1 and CDR2 sequences are SGHTA and FQGNSA. V shed 5 bases, J shed 3 bases, and the junction held 7 bases outside the gene matches. The CDR3 nucleotides read TGTGCCAGCAGCCTCCAAGCGGGAGGGGGCTACAATGAGCAGTTCTTC. Translated: CASSLQAGGGYNEQFF.

This clone was counted between two and nine times. The CDR3: CASSLQENQPQHF. DNA for the CDR3: TGTGCCAGCAGCTTACAAGAGAATCAGCCCCAGCATTTT. The rearrangement uses TRBV11-1 and TRBJ1-5, with unresolved D. The CDR3 totals 13 residues. V lost 2 bases to trimming and J lost 4 bases, with 6 bases between them. Germline V gene data show CDR1 as SGHAT and CDR2 as FQDESV (reference sequence). The full variable domain, its missing parts supplied by reference TRBV11-1 and TRBJ1-5, is EAEVAQSPRYKITEKSQAVAFWCDPISGHATLYWYRQILGQGPELLVQFQDESVVDDSQLPKDRFSAERLKGVDSTLKIQPAELGDSAMYLCASSLQENQPQHFGDGTRLSIL.

The rearrangement uses TRBV29-1 and TRBJ2-7, with D possibly being TRBD2 (7 bases). Germline loops: CDR1 SQVTM, CDR2 ANQGSEA. V gave up 4 bases and J gave up 6 bases, with 13 bases separating them. The CDR3 spans 12 residues. CDR3 nucleotides: TGCAGCGTTGTCGGGGGGCGCGCCGAGCAGTACTTC. Translation gives CSVVGGRAEQYF.

Regarding this clone: Germline is not matched at one junction end, which may reflect a read error. Within the sample, other DNA sequences also encode this same CDR3. The V gene is TRBV27, the J gene TRBJ2-7; D may be TRBD2 (5 bases). The CDR3 runs 16 residues. The germline V gene encodes CDR1 MNHEY and CDR2 SMNVEV (reference sequence). The CDR3 nucleotides read TGTGCTAGCAGTTTAAAGGGAGAAGCGATGGGGTACGAGCAGTACTTC. This gives the protein CASSLKGEAMGYEQYF.

V is TRBV10-2 and J is TRBJ1-4; D is uncertain. The V gene's germline CDR1 is WSHSY and CDR2 SAAADI. The CDR3 covers 14 residues. Trimming pared 4 bases from V and 4 bases from J, leaving 10 bases between. In DNA, the CDR3 is TGCGCCAGCAGTGGGCCAGGCCTTAATGAAAAACTGTTTTTT. Protein sequence: CASSGPGLNEKLFF.

The genes are TRBV11-2 and TRBJ1-1, with D uncertain. The germline CDR1 and CDR2 sequences are SGHAT and FQNNGV. The V and J ends lost 4 bases and 8 bases respectively, with 11 bases between them. This CDR3 comprises 12 residues. The chain's CDR3 is CASSYQVPEAFF. The CDR3 region has the DNA TGTGCCAGCAGCTACCAGGTCCCCGAAGCTTTCTTT.

This sequence joins TRBV7-9 and TRBJ1-3; a possible D gene is TRBD1 (6 bases). V shed 6 bases and J shed 1 base, with 13 bases lying between them. Germline V gene lookup returns CDR1 SEHNR and CDR2 FQNEAQ (reference sequence). The CDR3 runs 15 residues. The CDR3 here is CASSSTGWSGNTIYF. CDR3 coding DNA: TGTGCCAGCAGTTCCACAGGGTGGTCTGGAAACACCATATATTTT.

The chain is built from TRBV15 and TRBJ1-2; TRBD1 matches at 9 bases. Germline CDR1 and CDR2: LNHNV and YYDKDF (reference sequence). V lost 3 bases to trimming and J lost 6 bases; unmatched junction nucleotides: 8. This CDR3 contains 15 residues. Written as DNA, the CDR3 is TGTGCCACCAGCAGGCCGGGGACAGGGAGAAATGGCTACACCTTC. Its translation is CATSRPGTGRNGYTF.

This rearrangement joins TRBV7-9 to TRBJ1-5, with 12 positions matching TRBD1. CDR1 and CDR2 (germline): SEHNR, FQNEAQ (reference sequence). J lost 6 bases, V lost 5 bases, and 5 bases had no gene match. This CDR3 region has 15 residues. CDR3 residues: CASSPGQGATQPQHF. CDR3 DNA: TGTGCCAGCAGCCCGGGACAGGGGGCCACTCAGCCCCAGCATTTT.

The count of this clone is one. The chain has TRBV18 and TRBJ1-5; D is ambiguous. V was trimmed by 0 bases and J by 2 bases, leaving 11 bases between them. CDR1 is KGHSH, CDR2 LQKENI, per germline. This CDR3 has 16 residues. Here the CDR3 reads CASSPPNGVGNQPQHF. For the CDR3, the DNA is TGTGCCAGCTCACCACCTAACGGGGTGGGCAATCAGCCCCAGCATTTT.

Remarks on this clone: One junction end disagrees with the germline gene, perhaps due to a read error. The chain carries TRBV18 and TRBJ1-1; 7 nucleotides agree with TRBD1. The CDR3 contains 15 residues. CDR1 and CDR2 from the germline V gene are KGHSH and LQKENI. The CDR3 sequence: CASSPASTGNPEAFF. The CDR3, as DNA: TGTGCCAGCTCACCAGCTTCGACAGGGAACCCTGAAGCTTTCTTT.

Concerning this clone itself: The final CDR3 position lacks the conserved phenylalanine or tryptophan, pointing to a likely read error. This sequence joins TRBV4-1 and TRBJ1-2; 7 positions agree with TRBD1. CDR1 and CDR2 (germline): MGHRA, YSYEKL. Unmatched junction bases numbered 9, after V lost 4 bases and J lost 7 bases. CDR3 length: 14 amino acids. CDR3 residues: CASSRREGAGGYTL. The CDR3, as DNA: TGCGCCAGCAGCCGACGTGAGGGGGCTGGTGGCTACACCCTC.

V usage is TRBV19 and J usage is TRBJ2-7, with 8 bases that match TRBD2. This CDR3 spans 18 amino acids. Germline CDR1 reads LNHDA; CDR2 reads SQIVND (reference sequence). V gave up 3 bases and J gave up 4 bases; unmatched junction bases: 17. DNA of the CDR3: TGTGCCAGTAGTATCGATTCAGCGGGGGCCGATACGGCATACGAGCAGTACTTC. Translated, it gives CASSIDSAGADTAYEQYF.

This clone has just one count. The chain uses TRBV4-1 and TRBJ1-1; possibly TRBD1 for D (6 bases). Trimming stripped 4 bases from V and 7 bases from J, with 13 bases between. The germline V gene has CDR1 MGHRA and CDR2 YSYEKL. CDR3 length equals 13 residues. This CDR3 reads CASSPLGQREAFF. The CDR3 DNA reads TGCGCCAGCAGCCCCCTAGGACAGCGTGAAGCTTTCTTT.

V usage is TRBV19 and J usage is TRBJ2-4; D remains unclear. V lost 3 bases to trimming and J lost 0 bases, with 6 bases between them. This CDR3 has 14 amino acids. The germline CDR1 and CDR2 sequences are LNHDA and SQIVND (reference sequence). CDR3 DNA: TGTGCCAGTAGTATTCCGGGAGCCAAAAACATTCAGTACTTC. Its translation is CASSIPGAKNIQYF.